These 26 T cell receptor beta chains came from one sample sequenced in a study of T cells after yellow fever vaccination. MiXCR was run by TCRdb on the 5' RACE reads, yielding one entry per CDR3 protein. The top ten hold over 15% of the sample, which has about 330,000 distinct CDR3 sequences, 6.8% seen once. Sequenced here: PBMCs, sampled roughly 46 days after the first yellow fever vaccination. The source of these receptors is a young man who received the YFV17D yellow fever vaccine.

The chain has TRBV11-2 and TRBJ2-2, with D perhaps given as TRBD1 or TRBD2 (5 bases each). The V and J ends lost 5 bases and 0 bases respectively, with 16 bases between them. Germline-derived CDR1 and CDR2 are SGHAT and FQNNGV. This CDR3 has 17 residues. CDR3 bases: TGTGCCAGCAGCAACGAAGGGACGGCCTCGAACACCGGGGAGCTGTTTTTT. As protein: CASSNEGTASNTGELFF.

The chain has TRBV7-9 and TRBJ2-7; D gene uncertain. V was clipped by 2 bases and J by 3 bases, with 11 bases between them. Per the germline V gene, CDR1 is SEHNR and CDR2 is FQNEAQ (reference sequence). The CDR3 totals 14 residues. DNA for the CDR3: TGTGCCAGCAGCTTATTAGGGTCCCACTACGAGCAGTACTTC. Amino acid sequence: CASSLLGSHYEQYF.

In this sample, this clonotype turned up many times. The CDR3 loop is CASSYVGGKTEAFF. The CDR3 region has the DNA TGTGCCAGCAGTTACGTGGGGGGAAAGACTGAAGCTTTCTTT. The chain links TRBV6-5 to TRBJ1-1; D may be TRBD1 (5 bases). This CDR3 has 14 amino acids. Germline V gives CDR1 MNHEY, CDR2 SVGAGI. V dropped 2 bases and J dropped 5 bases, with 12 bases sitting between them.

The rearrangement links TRBV19 to TRBJ1-1; D remains unclear. V was trimmed by 7 bases and J by 6 bases, leaving 18 bases between them. CDR1 and CDR2 (germline): LNHDA, SQIVND (reference sequence). The CDR3 length is 14 residues. The CDR3: CASTPIGLDAEAFF. The CDR3 nucleotides read TGTGCCAGTACACCCATCGGACTGGACGCTGAAGCTTTCTTT. The full variable domain, rest sourced from reference TRBV19 and TRBJ1-1, is DGGITQSPKYLFRKEGQNVTLSCEQNLNHDAMYWYRQDPGQGLRLIYYSQIVNDFQKGDIAEGYSVSREKKESFPLTVTSAQKNPTAFYLCASTPIGLDAEAFFGQGTRLTVV.

The V call is TRBV7-6, the J call TRBJ2-1, with D unresolved. The CDR3 loop spans 14 amino acids. The germline V and J ends were trimmed by 0 bases and 10 bases, with 13 bases remaining between them. Germline loops: CDR1 SGHVS, CDR2 FNYEAQ. DNA for the CDR3: TGTGCCAGCAGCTTAGCGCAGGTGTCTTTGGAGCAGTTCTTC. This translates into CASSLAQVSLEQFF.

This clonotype was observed at least ten times. This chain connects TRBV10-3 to TRBJ2-3, with unresolved D. Germline CDR1 and CDR2: ENHRY and SYGVKD. V was pared by 10 bases and J by 3 bases, with 14 bases between. The length of the CDR3 is 13 residues. Here the CDR3 reads CATLGKPTDTQYF. In nucleotides, the CDR3 is TGTGCCACCCTGGGCAAGCCTACAGATACGCAGTATTTT.

This sequence joins TRBV12-3 or TRBV12-4 and TRBJ1-1; D call uncertain. V gave up 5 bases and J gave up 5 bases, with 21 bases separating them. The CDR3 extends over 16 amino acids. CDR3 DNA sequence: TGTGCCAGCAGTCCGGACCTAAAGCTCGTGGGGACTGAAGCTTTCTTT. Encoded protein: CASSPDLKLVGTEAFF.

Details on this clonotype: The junction departs from the called germline gene at one end, perhaps through a read error. The V call is TRBV2, the J call TRBJ2-6; 8 bases line up with TRBD1. The CDR3 extends over 18 amino acids. Per germline, CDR1 SNHLY and CDR2 FYNNEI. The CDR3 protein is CACRRIRQGLAGANVLTF. For the CDR3, the DNA is TGTGCCTGCAGAAGAATTCGACAGGGGCTAGCTGGGGCCAACGTCCTGACTTTC.

At least ten counts were recorded for this clonotype. The chain joins TRBV4-3 to TRBJ2-5; the match to TRBD2 covers 7 bases. J gave up 5 bases and V 1 base, and 4 bases lay outside the gene matches. The CDR3 loop spans 14 amino acids. Germline CDR1 is LGHNA and CDR2 is YSLEER. CDR3 DNA: TGCGCCAGCAGCCAAGGCGGGGGAAGGGAGACCCAGTACTTC. Protein product: CASSQGGGRETQYF.

The V gene is TRBV5-1, the J gene TRBJ2-3, with no clear D. The CDR3 is made up of 14 amino acids. Trimming stripped 0 bases from V and 4 bases from J, with 9 bases between. CDR1 and CDR2 (germline): SGHRS, YFSETQ. CDR3 loop: CASSLELPPDTQYF. In DNA, the CDR3 is TGCGCCAGCAGCTTGGAACTTCCCCCAGATACGCAGTATTTT. The complete variable domain, with remaining parts taken from reference TRBV5-1 and TRBJ2-3, reads KAGVTQTPRYLIKTRGQQVTLSCSPISGHRSVSWYQQTPGQGLQFLFEYFSETQRNKGNFPGRFSGRQFSNSRSEMNVSTLELGDSALYLCASSLELPPDTQYFGPGTRLTVL.

The chain links TRBV7-8 to TRBJ1-1, with D hard to call. Trimming left V 8 bases short and J 6 bases short, with 16 bases between. From germline, CDR1 is SGHVS and CDR2 FQNEAQ. The CDR3 spans 13 residues. DNA for the CDR3: TGTGCCAGCCGCCCCCCGCTGGAAGCTGAAGCTTTCTTT. Residues: CASRPPLEAEAFF.

This clonotype was recorded a few times. CDR3 DNA: TGTGCCATCAGTGACCCCCAGGGTAAAGATACGCAGTATTTT. Protein: CAISDPQGKDTQYF. The J gene is TRBJ2-3, the V gene TRBV10-3; a weak D match, TRBD1 (5 bases). CDR3 length: 14 residues. Germline lookup yields CDR1 ENHRY and CDR2 SYGVKD. The V end was cut by 3 bases, the J end by 5 bases, with 12 bases between.

This clonotype was counted at least ten times. The chain employs TRBV9 and TRBJ2-5; TRBD2 matches 14 bases. The CDR3 has 18 residues. Germline V gene lookup returns CDR1 SGDLS and CDR2 YYNGEE. With V trimmed by 0 bases and J by 5 bases, 9 bases remained unmatched. The CDR3 sequence: CASSVGGTSGGGAETQYF. CDR3 nucleotides: TGTGCCAGCAGCGTAGGAGGGACTAGCGGGGGAGGCGCCGAGACCCAGTACTTC.

This sequence joins TRBV29-1 and TRBJ1-2, with TRBD1 as a possible D gene (5 bases). With 7 bases removed from V and 6 bases from J, the gap between germline ends came to 18 bases. This CDR3 contains 13 residues. Germline V gene sequence: CDR1 SQVTM, CDR2 ANQGSEA. CDR3 nucleotides: TGCAGCGGGGTGACGGCAGGGACGGATGGCTACACCTTC. Its protein product is CSGVTAGTDGYTF.

The rearrangement joins TRBV13 to TRBJ2-3; D possibly corresponds to TRBD1 (6 bases). V was shortened by 5 bases and J by 0 bases, with 12 bases between the two germline ends. The CDR3 runs 15 residues. CDR1 is PRHDT and CDR2 is FYEKMQ in the germline V gene (reference sequence). This CDR3 is CASSQNRGSTDTQYF. CDR3 in DNA: TGTGCCAGCAGCCAGAATAGGGGGAGCACAGATACGCAGTATTTT.

The gene calls are TRBV7-2 and TRBJ2-3; 8 bases line up with TRBD2. Unmatched junction bases numbered 6, after V lost 3 bases and J lost 1 base. Germline V gene sequence: CDR1 SGHTA, CDR2 FQGNSA. The CDR3 extends over 16 amino acids. The CDR3 nucleotides read TGTGCCAGCAGCTTGACGGGGGGACTAGGCACAGATACGCAGTATTTT. The encoded protein is CASSLTGGLGTDTQYF. The full variable domain, rest sourced from reference TRBV7-2 and TRBJ2-3, is GAGVSQSPSNKVTEKGKDVELRCDPISGHTALYWYRQSLGQGLEFLIYFQGNSAPDKSGLPSDRFSAERTGGSVSTLTIQRTQQEDSAVYLCASSLTGGLGTDTQYFGPGTRLTVL.

This clonotype appeared a few times. The V call is TRBV28, the J call TRBJ2-1, with TRBD2 identical over 7 bases. Germline V gene lookup returns CDR1 MDHEN and CDR2 SYDVKM. After removal of 8 bases from V and 8 bases from J, the junction contained 15 bases not matched to a gene. This CDR3 is built from 15 residues. CDR3 nucleotide sequence: TGTGCCAGCCGCGGGGGTGCAGAGCTGCAAGATGAGCAGTTCTTC. Translation gives CASRGGAELQDEQFF.

This clonotype was detected only a few times. The gene calls are TRBV11-1 and TRBJ2-3, with 14 bases aligning to TRBD2. The CDR3 runs to 18 residues. With 4 bases clipped from V and 3 bases from J, the junction kept 9 bases outside the gene matches. CDR1 is SGHAT and CDR2 is FQDESV in the germline V gene (reference sequence). In DNA, the CDR3 is TGTGCCAGCAGCTACGGACTAGCGGGGGGCGTTACTACAGATACGCAGTATTTT. Translation: CASSYGLAGGVTTDTQYF.

This clonotype was counted a few times. The chain combines TRBV29-1 with TRBJ1-2, with 7 bases aligning to TRBD1. Germline CDR1 is SQVTM and CDR2 is ANQGSEA. V trimming: 4 bases; J trimming: 8 bases; junction bases outside the gene matches: 7. The CDR3 is made up of 12 amino acids. CDR3 loop: CSVADRVGGYTF. In DNA, the CDR3 is TGCAGCGTTGCAGACAGGGTGGGCGGCTACACCTTC.

Only a few counts were recorded for this clonotype. This rearrangement joins TRBV7-2 to TRBJ2-5; D may be TRBD1 or TRBD2 (6 bases each). Germline assignment: CDR1 SGHTA and CDR2 FQGNSA. Trimming took off 5 bases at V and 2 bases at J, with 15 bases between the two ends. The CDR3 spans 15 residues. The CDR3 loop is CASSPRGGRQETQYF. In DNA, the CDR3 is TGTGCCAGCAGCCCGAGAGGGGGGCGGCAAGAGACCCAGTACTTC.

The chain uses TRBV7-6 and TRBJ2-5, with a possible D match to TRBD1 (6 bases). V was trimmed by 4 bases and J by 0 bases, leaving 9 bases between them. The germline CDR1 and CDR2 sequences are SGHVS and FNYEAQ. This CDR3 spans 14 amino acids. CDR3 DNA sequence: TGTGCCAGCAGCTCAGGGGAGTACCAAGAGACCCAGTACTTC. Translated: CASSSGEYQETQYF. The variable domain in full, with the rest retrieved from reference TRBV7-6 and TRBJ2-5, is GAGVSQSPRYKVTKRGQDVALRCDPISGHVSLYWYRQALGQGPEFLTYFNYEAQQDKSGLPNDRFSAERPEGSISTLTIQRTEQRDSAMYRCASSSGEYQETQYFGPGTRLLVL.

There are a few counts of this clonotype. The chain couples TRBV3-1 to TRBJ2-5; TRBD2 agrees at 9 bases. CDR1 LGHDT and CDR2 YNNKEL come from the germline V gene (reference sequence). The CDR3 runs to 16 residues. Unmatched junction bases numbered 9, after V lost 2 bases and J lost 5 bases. CDR3 sequence (DNA): TGTGCCAGCAGCCAATATTTGGCGGGGGGGAAGGAGACCCAGTACTTC. This gives the protein CASSQYLAGGKETQYF.

This clonotype was detected only a few times. The chain employs TRBV18 and TRBJ2-6; perhaps TRBD1 as D (6 bases). Trimming pared 3 bases from V and 1 base from J, leaving 13 bases between. The CDR3 extends over 17 amino acids. Per germline, CDR1 KGHSH and CDR2 LQKENI. In DNA, the CDR3 is TGTGCCAGCTCACCGGAGCAGGGGCGATCTGGGGCCAACGTCCTGACTTTC. It encodes CASSPEQGRSGANVLTF.

The chain is built from TRBV7-9 and TRBJ2-6, with D possibly being TRBD1 or TRBD2 (6 bases each). V was shortened by 4 bases and J by 2 bases, with 15 bases between the two germline ends. This CDR3 is built from 17 residues. Germline assignment: CDR1 SEHNR and CDR2 FQNEAQ (reference sequence). CDR3 protein: CASSSWGAKTGANVLTF. Written as DNA, the CDR3 is TGTGCCAGCAGCTCCTGGGGGGCGAAAACTGGGGCCAACGTCCTGACTTTC. The whole variable domain, filled in from reference TRBV7-9 and TRBJ2-6, reads DTGVSQNPRHKITKRGQNVTFRCDPISEHNRLYWYRQTLGQGPEFLTYFQNEAQLEKSRLLSDRFSAERPKGSFSTLEIQRTEQGDSAMYLCASSSWGAKTGANVLTFGAGSRLTVL.

This clonotype was recorded at least ten times. The V call is TRBV5-4, the J call TRBJ2-3, with 13 bases lining up with TRBD2. Germline assignment: CDR1 SGHNT and CDR2 YYREEE (reference sequence). The J segment lost 1 base and the V segment lost 4 bases, leaving 12 bases of the junction unmatched. The CDR3 contains 19 residues. Here the CDR3 DNA reads TGTGCCAGCAGCCTTGGGACTAGCGGGGCGCACCACCGCACAGATACGCAGTATTTT. Translated, it gives CASSLGTSGAHHRTDTQYF. The full variable domain, with the rest looked up from reference TRBV5-4 and TRBJ2-3, is ETGVTQSPTHLIKTRGQQVTLRCSSQSGHNTVSWYQQALGQGPQFIFQYYREEENGRGNFPPRFSGLQFPNYSSELNVNALELDDSALYLCASSLGTSGAHHRTDTQYFGPGTRLTVL.

This clonotype showed up just a few times. The chain has TRBV5-6 and TRBJ2-7; TRBD1 or TRBD2 may be the D gene (5 bases each). The germline gives CDR1 SGHDT, CDR2 YYEEEE. Trimming took off 0 bases at V and 6 bases at J, with 7 bases between the two ends. This CDR3 has 12 residues. The CDR3 region is CASSLGGPEQYV. The CDR3 bases are TGTGCCAGCAGCTTGGGGGGACCCGAGCAGTACGTC.